This T cell receptor (beta chain) was identified during a study of T cell responses to AZD1222 COVID-19 vaccine. Measured with immunoSEQ multiplex PCR; TCRdb has only the in-frame clones, and not every one. The table shows roughly 95,000 clones, with about 93% occurring only once. The TCR originated in an adult who received the AZD1222 COVID-19 vaccine. The sequences come from peripheral blood, collected 28 days after the second AZD1222 dose.

CDR3 region: CASSRSNEAFF. The CDR3 coding sequence is TGTGCCAGCAGCCGATCGAATGAAGCTTTCTTT. The V call is TRBV11-3, the J call TRBJ1-1; unclear D gene. V lost 5 bases to trimming and J lost 7 bases, with 8 bases between them. CDR3 length: 11 amino acids. Germline V gene sequence: CDR1 SGHNT, CDR2 YENEEA.